A single sample gave rise to the 14 T cell receptor beta chains below, sequenced in a study of OX40 agonist ivuxolimab in advanced cancers. Libraries were prepared by immunoSEQ multiplex PCR; TCRdb keeps only in-frame clonotypes and omits some of them. Counted here are tens of thousands of clones, around 89% occurring once; the ten biggest clones make up around 9.9%. Sequences were derived from CD4+ or CD8+ T cells sorted from blood, sampled in a trial of the OX40 agonist ivuxolimab. All receptors derive from an adult with an advanced solid tumor such as melanoma, head and neck, liver or kidney cancer.

The chain uses TRBV13 and TRBJ2-7; 16 positions match TRBD2. The V segment lost 5 bases and the J segment 0 bases; nucleotides outside the gene matches: 4. From germline, CDR1 is PRHDT and CDR2 FYEKMQ (reference sequence). This CDR3 region has 17 residues. The CDR3 DNA reads TGTGCCAGCAGCCTCGGGACTAGCGGGGGGGCCTCCTACGAGCAGTACTTC. This gives the protein CASSLGTSGGASYEQYF.

This clone was seen more than once but under ten times. CDR3 in amino acids: CASSEALRGPGGEQYF. For the CDR3, the DNA is TGTGCCAGCAGTGAAGCGCTTAGGGGGCCAGGGGGCGAGCAGTACTTC. This sequence joins TRBV2 and TRBJ2-7, with TRBD1 matching 7 bases. Germline loops: CDR1 SNHLY, CDR2 FYNNEI. The V gene end was trimmed by 0 bases and the J gene end by 6 bases; junction bases not matched to a gene: 11. The CDR3 is 16 amino acids.

The rearrangement uses TRBV30 and TRBJ2-2; D uncertain. Germline V gives CDR1 GTSNPN, CDR2 SVGIG (reference sequence). V gave up 1 base and J gave up 1 base, with 4 bases separating them. This CDR3 has 13 amino acids. CDR3 DNA sequence: TGTGCCTGGAGTGAAGTGAACACCGGGGAGCTGTTTTTT. Its translation is CAWSEVNTGELFF.

On this clone itself: The same CDR3 can be traced to other DNA sequences in this sample. The V gene is TRBV27, the J gene TRBJ2-4, with 7 bases identical to TRBD2. J was trimmed by 12 bases and V by 2 bases; bases with no gene match: 4. CDR1 MNHEY and CDR2 SMNVEV come from the germline V gene (reference sequence). The CDR3 consists of 12 residues. DNA for the CDR3: TGTGCCAGCAGTTTAGGGGGGGGTACTCAGTACTTC. Encoded protein: CASSLGGGTQYF.

The chain combines TRBV7-9 with TRBJ2-7; D is uncertain. CDR1 is SEHNR, CDR2 FQNEAQ, per germline (reference sequence). The CDR3 spans 11 residues. V was cut by 6 bases and J by 3 bases, with 6 bases left in between. This CDR3 is CASSPFYEQYF. The CDR3 nucleotides read TGTGCCAGCAGTCCTTTCTACGAGCAGTACTTC.

The chain is built from TRBV19 and TRBJ2-3; the match to TRBD2 covers 9 bases. With V trimmed by 8 bases and J by 4 bases, 10 bases remained unmatched. The CDR3 is 15 amino acids. CDR1 is LNHDA, CDR2 SQIVND, per germline (reference sequence). The chain's CDR3 is CASLPSGNGADTQYF. Written as DNA, the CDR3 is TGTGCCAGTCTCCCTAGCGGGAACGGTGCAGATACGCAGTATTTT.

The genes are TRBV5-1 and TRBJ2-3; D gene ambiguous. Trimming took 4 bases from V and 4 from J, leaving 7 bases between them. The CDR3 is 12 residues long. Germline CDR1 SGHRS, CDR2 YFSETQ. The CDR3 spells CASSIKPDTQYF. CDR3 in DNA: TGCGCCAGCAGCATCAAACCAGATACGCAGTATTTT.

J is TRBJ2-3 and V is TRBV29-1; D remains unclear. Germline V gene lookup returns CDR1 SQVTM and CDR2 ANQGSEA. CDR3 length: 17 residues. The V end lost 3 bases, the J end lost 0 bases, and 19 bases lay between the germline ends. For the CDR3, the DNA is TGCAGCGTTGATGGCCCCGGCAGGTGGCTGAGCACAGATACGCAGTATTTT. It codes for CSVDGPGRWLSTDTQYF.

In its sample, this clone was seen once. The chain is built from TRBV27 and TRBJ1-2, with D uncertain. CDR1 is MNHEY and CDR2 is SMNVEV in the germline V gene (reference sequence). Deletions cut 5 bases from V and 2 bases from J, with 15 bases between. CDR3 length: 15 residues. CDR3 DNA sequence: TGTGCCAGCAGTCCCTCCGAAGGCGTCAACTATGGCTACACCTTC. This translates into CASSPSEGVNYGYTF.

The table lists this clone with a few counts. The V call is TRBV4-1, the J call TRBJ2-7; possible D gene TRBD2, 5 bases. CDR3 length equals 14 residues. Trimming shortened V by 3 bases and J by 3 bases, and 12 bases separated the two germline ends. The germline V gene has CDR1 MGHRA and CDR2 YSYEKL. The CDR3 loop reads CASSHNRGSYEQYF. CDR3 in DNA: TGCGCCAGCAGCCACAACCGGGGTAGCTACGAGCAGTACTTC.

The sample holds one count of this clone. V and J are TRBV6-5 and TRBJ2-5; no firm D call. Germline CDR1 MNHEY, CDR2 SVGAGI. The V gene lost 2 bases and the J gene lost 2 bases, with 9 bases spanning the gap. The CDR3 sequence is 14 residues long. The CDR3 here is CASSYGNNQETQYF. Here the CDR3 DNA reads TGTGCCAGCAGTTACGGAAATAATCAAGAGACCCAGTACTTC.

About this clone: At one end the junction does not follow the germline gene, possibly because of a read error. The J gene is TRBJ2-3, the V gene TRBV11-1; D assignment may be TRBD1 or TRBD2 (5 bases each). This CDR3 has 16 residues. Germline assignment: CDR1 SGHAT and CDR2 FQDESV (reference sequence). The CDR3 DNA follows: TGTTCCAGCAGCCAACCCACGGGGCTTAGCACAGATACGCAGTATTTT. The encoded protein is CSSSQPTGLSTDTQYF.

The chain joins TRBV9 to TRBJ1-5; D remains ambiguous. This CDR3 is 15 amino acids long. CDR1 SGDLS and CDR2 YYNGEE come from the germline V gene. Deletions cut 4 bases from V and 4 bases from J, with 15 bases between. In DNA form, the CDR3 reads TGTGCCAGCAGCTCCCAAGGGCTGGAAAATCAGCCCCAGCATTTT. Translating it yields CASSSQGLENQPQHF. The full variable domain, with the rest looked up from reference TRBV9 and TRBJ1-5, is DSGVTQTPKHLITATGQRVTLRCSPRSGDLSVYWYQQSLDQGLQFLIQYYNGEERAKGNILERFSAQQFPDLHSELNLSSLELGDSALYFCASSSQGLENQPQHFGDGTRLSIL.

The chain combines TRBV5-1 with TRBJ2-2; 9 bases agree with TRBD2. The CDR3 covers 17 residues. In germline, CDR1 is SGHRS, CDR2 YFSETQ. V trimming: 4 bases; J trimming: 4 bases; junction bases outside the gene matches: 11. In DNA form, the CDR3 reads TGCGCCAGCAGCATCACCATAGCGGGGGTTGGCACCGGGGAGCTGTTTTTT. This encodes CASSITIAGVGTGELFF. The whole variable domain, filled in from reference TRBV5-1 and TRBJ2-2, reads KAGVTQTPRYLIKTRGQQVTLSCSPISGHRSVSWYQQTPGQGLQFLFEYFSETQRNKGNFPGRFSGRQFSNSRSEMNVSTLELGDSALYLCASSITIAGVGTGELFFGEGSRLTVL.